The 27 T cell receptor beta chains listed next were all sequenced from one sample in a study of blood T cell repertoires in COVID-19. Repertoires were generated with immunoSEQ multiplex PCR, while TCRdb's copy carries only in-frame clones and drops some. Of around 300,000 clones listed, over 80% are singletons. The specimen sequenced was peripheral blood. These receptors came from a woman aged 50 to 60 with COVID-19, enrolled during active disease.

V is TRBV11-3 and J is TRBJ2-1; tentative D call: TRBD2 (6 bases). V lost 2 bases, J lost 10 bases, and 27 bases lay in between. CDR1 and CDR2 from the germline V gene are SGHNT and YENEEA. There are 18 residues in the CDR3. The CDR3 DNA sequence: TGTGCCAGCAGCTTACCTCCTTGGGTGCGGGGTTCTTCAGGGGAGCAGTTCTTC. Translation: CASSLPPWVRGSSGEQFF.

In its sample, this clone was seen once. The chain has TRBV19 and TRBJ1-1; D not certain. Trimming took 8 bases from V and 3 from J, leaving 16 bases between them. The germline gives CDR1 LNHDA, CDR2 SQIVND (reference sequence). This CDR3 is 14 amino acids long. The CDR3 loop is CASREVMVHTEAFF. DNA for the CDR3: TGTGCCAGTCGTGAGGTAATGGTCCACACTGAAGCTTTCTTT.

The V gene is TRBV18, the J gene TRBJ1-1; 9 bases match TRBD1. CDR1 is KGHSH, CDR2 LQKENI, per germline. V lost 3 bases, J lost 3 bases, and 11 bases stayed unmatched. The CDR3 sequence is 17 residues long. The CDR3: CASSPTGTGLSYTEAFF. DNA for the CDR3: TGTGCCAGCTCACCGACCGGGACAGGGCTCTCGTACACTGAAGCTTTCTTT. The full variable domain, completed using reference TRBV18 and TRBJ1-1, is NAGVMQNPRHLVRRRGQEARLRCSPMKGHSHVYWYRQLPEEGLKFMVYLQKENIIDESGMPKERFSAEFPKEGPSILRIQQVVRGDSAAYFCASSPTGTGLSYTEAFFGQGTRLTVV.

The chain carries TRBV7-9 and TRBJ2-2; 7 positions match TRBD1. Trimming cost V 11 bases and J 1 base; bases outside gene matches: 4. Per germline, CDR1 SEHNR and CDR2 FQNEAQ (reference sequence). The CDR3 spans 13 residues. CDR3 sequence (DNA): TGTGCCTATAGGGACAGGAACACCGGGGAGCTGTTTTTT. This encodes CAYRDRNTGELFF.

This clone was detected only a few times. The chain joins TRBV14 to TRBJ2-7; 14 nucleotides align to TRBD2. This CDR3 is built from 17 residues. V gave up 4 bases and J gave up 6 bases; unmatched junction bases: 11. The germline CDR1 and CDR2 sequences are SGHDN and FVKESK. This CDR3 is CASSPGTSGSGSLEQYF. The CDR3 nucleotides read TGTGCCAGCAGCCCAGGGACTAGCGGGAGTGGGTCTCTCGAGCAGTACTTC.

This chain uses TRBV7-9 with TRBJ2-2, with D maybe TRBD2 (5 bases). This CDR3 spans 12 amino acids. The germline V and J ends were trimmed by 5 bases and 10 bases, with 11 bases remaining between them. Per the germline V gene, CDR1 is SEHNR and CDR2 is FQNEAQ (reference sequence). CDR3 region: CASSPVREELFF. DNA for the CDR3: TGTGCCAGCAGCCCCGTCCGGGAGGAGCTGTTTTTT. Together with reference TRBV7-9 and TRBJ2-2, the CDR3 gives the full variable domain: DTGVSQNPRHKITKRGQNVTFRCDPISEHNRLYWYRQTLGQGPEFLTYFQNEAQLEKSRLLSDRFSAERPKGSFSTLEIQRTEQGDSAMYLCASSPVREELFFGEGSRLTVL.

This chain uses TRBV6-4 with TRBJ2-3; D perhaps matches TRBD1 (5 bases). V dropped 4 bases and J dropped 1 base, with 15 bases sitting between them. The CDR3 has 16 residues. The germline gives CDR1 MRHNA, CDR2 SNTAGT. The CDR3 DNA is TGTGCCAGCAGTGCCGAAATGGGGCGCCGCACAGATACGCAGTATTTT. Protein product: CASSAEMGRRTDTQYF.

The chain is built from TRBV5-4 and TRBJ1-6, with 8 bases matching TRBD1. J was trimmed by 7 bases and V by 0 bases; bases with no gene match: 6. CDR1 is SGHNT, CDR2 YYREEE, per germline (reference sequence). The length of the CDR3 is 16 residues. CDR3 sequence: CASSLGTGRGNSPLHF. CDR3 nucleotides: TGTGCCAGCAGCTTGGGGACAGGGCGGGGGAATTCACCCCTCCACTTT.

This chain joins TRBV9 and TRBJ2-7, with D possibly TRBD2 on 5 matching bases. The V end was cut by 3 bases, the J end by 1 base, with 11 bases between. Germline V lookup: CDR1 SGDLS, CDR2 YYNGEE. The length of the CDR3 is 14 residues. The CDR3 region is CASSAGVYSYEQYF. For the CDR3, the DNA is TGTGCCAGCAGCGCCGGGGTATATTCCTACGAGCAGTACTTC.

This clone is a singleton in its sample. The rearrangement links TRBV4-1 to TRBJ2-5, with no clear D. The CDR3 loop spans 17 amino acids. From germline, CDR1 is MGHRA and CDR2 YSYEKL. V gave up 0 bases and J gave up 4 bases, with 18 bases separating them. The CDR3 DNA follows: TGCGCCAGCAGCCAAGATCCGATGGGTCGGGTTTTAGAGACCCAGTACTTC. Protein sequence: CASSQDPMGRVLETQYF.

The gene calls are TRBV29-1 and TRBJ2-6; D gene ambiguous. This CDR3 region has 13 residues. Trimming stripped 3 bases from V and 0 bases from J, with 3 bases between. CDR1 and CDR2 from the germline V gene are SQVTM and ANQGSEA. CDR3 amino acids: CSVDSSGANVLTF. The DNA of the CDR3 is TGCAGCGTTGATAGCTCTGGGGCCAACGTCCTGACTTTC.

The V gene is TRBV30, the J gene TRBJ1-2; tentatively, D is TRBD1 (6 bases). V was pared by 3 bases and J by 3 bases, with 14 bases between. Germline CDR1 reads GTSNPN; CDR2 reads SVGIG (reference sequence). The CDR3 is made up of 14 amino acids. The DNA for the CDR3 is TGTGCCTGGAGCTTTGGGGGCGTCGACTATGGCTACACCTTC. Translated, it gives CAWSFGGVDYGYTF.

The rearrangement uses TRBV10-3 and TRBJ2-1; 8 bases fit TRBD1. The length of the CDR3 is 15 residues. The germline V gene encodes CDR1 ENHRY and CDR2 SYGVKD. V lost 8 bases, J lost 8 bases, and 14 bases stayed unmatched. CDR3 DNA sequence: TGTGCCATCGGGAAGAGAGGCAGGGGGCGGGATGAGCAGTTCTTC. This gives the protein CAIGKRGRGRDEQFF.

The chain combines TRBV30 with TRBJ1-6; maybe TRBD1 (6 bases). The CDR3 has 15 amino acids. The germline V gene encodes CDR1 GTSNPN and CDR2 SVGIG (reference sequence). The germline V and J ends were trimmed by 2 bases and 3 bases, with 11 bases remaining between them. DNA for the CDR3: TGTGCCTGGAGTAGGGGGGGGCGCTATAATTCACCCCTCCACTTT. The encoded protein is CAWSRGGRYNSPLHF.

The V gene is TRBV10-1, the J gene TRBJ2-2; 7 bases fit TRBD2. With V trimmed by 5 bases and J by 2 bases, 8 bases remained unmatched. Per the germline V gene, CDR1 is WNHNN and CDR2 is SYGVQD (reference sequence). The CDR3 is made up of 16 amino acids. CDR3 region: CASSPRLAGNTGELFF. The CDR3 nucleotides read TGCGCCAGCAGTCCCAGACTAGCTGGTAACACCGGGGAGCTGTTTTTT.

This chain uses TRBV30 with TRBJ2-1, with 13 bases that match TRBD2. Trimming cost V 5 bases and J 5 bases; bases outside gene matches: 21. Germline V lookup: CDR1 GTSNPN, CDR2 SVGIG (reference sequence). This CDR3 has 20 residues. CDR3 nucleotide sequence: TGTGCCTGGGGCCGAACAGGGCGCGGGGCGGGACTAGCGGGAAACAATGAGCAGTTCTTC. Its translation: CAWGRTGRGAGLAGNNEQFF.

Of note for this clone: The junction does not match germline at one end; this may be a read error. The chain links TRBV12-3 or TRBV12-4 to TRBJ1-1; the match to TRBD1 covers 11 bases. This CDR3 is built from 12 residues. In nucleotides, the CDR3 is TGTGCCAGCAGGCGGGGGGACAGGGGGTTTCTCTTT. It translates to CASRRGDRGFLF.

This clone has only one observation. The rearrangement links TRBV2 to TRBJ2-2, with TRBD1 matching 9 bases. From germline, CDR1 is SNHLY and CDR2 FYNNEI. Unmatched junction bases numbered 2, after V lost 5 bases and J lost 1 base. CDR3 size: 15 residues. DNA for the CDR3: TGTGCCAGCAGTCGGGGACAGGGGAACACCGGGGAGCTGTTTTTT. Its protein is CASSRGQGNTGELFF. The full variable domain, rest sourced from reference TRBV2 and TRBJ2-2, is EPEVTQTPSHQVTQMGQEVILRCVPISNHLYFYWYRQILGQKVEFLVSFYNNEISEKSEIFDDQFSVERPDGSNFTLKIRSTKLEDSAMYFCASSRGQGNTGELFFGEGSRLTVL.

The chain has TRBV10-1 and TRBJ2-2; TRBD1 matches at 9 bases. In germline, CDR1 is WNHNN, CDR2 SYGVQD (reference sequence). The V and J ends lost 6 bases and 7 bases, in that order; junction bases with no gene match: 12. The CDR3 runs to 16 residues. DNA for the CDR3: TGCGCCAGCAGCGACCGGGACAGGGTATCCATCGGGGAGCTGTTTTTT. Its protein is CASSDRDRVSIGELFF.

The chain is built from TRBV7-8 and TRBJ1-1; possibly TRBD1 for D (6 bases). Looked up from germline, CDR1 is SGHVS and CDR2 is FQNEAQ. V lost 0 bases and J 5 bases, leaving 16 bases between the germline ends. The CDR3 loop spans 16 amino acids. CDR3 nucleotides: TGTGCCAGCAGCTTAGCACACAGGGCGATTGGGACTGAAGCTTTCTTT. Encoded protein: CASSLAHRAIGTEAFF. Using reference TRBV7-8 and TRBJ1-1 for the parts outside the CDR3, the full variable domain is GAGVSQSPRYKVAKRGQDVALRCDPISGHVSLFWYQQALGQGPEFLTYFQNEAQLDKSGLPSDRFFAERPEGSVSTLKIQRTQQEDSAVYLCASSLAHRAIGTEAFFGQGTRLTVV.

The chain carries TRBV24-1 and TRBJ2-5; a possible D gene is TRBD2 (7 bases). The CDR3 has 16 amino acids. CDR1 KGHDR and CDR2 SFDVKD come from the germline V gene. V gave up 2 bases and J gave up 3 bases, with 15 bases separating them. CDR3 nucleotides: TGTGCCACCAGTGATTACCGAGGGGGGGGCAAAGAGACCCAGTACTTC. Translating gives CATSDYRGGGKETQYF.

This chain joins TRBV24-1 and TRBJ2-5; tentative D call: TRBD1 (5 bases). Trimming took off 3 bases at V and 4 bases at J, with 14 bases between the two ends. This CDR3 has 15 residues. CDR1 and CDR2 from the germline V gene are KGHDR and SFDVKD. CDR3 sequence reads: CATSDPQGPGETQYF. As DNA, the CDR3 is TGTGCCACCAGTGATCCTCAGGGTCCGGGAGAGACCCAGTACTTC.

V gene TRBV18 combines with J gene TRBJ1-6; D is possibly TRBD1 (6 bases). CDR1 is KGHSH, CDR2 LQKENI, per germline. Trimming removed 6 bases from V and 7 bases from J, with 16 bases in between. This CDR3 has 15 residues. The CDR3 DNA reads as TGTGCCAGCTCGCGGGTAGGACAGATCAATTCACCCCTCCACTTT. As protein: CASSRVGQINSPLHF.

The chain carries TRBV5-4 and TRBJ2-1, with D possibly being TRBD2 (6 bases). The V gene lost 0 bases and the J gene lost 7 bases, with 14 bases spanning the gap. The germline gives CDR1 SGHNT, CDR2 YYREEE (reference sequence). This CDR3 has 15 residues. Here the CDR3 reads CASSLDLTSLNEQFF. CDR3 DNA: TGTGCCAGCAGCTTGGATCTCACTAGCTTAAATGAGCAGTTCTTC.

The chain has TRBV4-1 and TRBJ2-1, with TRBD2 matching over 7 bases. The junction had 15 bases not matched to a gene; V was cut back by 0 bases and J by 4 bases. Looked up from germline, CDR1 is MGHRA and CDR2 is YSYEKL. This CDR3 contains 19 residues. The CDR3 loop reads CASSQDSSGTPVKYNEQFF. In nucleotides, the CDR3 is TGCGCCAGCAGCCAAGATTCAAGCGGGACTCCCGTAAAGTACAATGAGCAGTTCTTC.

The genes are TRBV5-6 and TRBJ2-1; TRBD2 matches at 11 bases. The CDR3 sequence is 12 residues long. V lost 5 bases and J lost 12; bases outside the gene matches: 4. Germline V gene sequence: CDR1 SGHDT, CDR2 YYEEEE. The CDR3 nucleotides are TGTGCCAGCAGGAGACTAGCGGGATCGCAGTTCTTC. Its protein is CASRRLAGSQFF.

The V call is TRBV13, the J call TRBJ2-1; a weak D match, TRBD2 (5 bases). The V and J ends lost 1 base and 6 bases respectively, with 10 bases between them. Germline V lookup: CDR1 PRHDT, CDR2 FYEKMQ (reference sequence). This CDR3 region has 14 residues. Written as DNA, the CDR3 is TGTGCCAGCAGCTTAGCCCTAGCCTTCAATGAGCAGTTCTTC. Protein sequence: CASSLALAFNEQFF. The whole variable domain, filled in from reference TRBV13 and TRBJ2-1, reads AAGVIQSPRHLIKEKRETATLKCYPIPRHDTVYWYQQGPGQDPQFLISFYEKMQSDKGSIPDRFSAQQFSDYHSELNMSSLELGDSALYFCASSLALAFNEQFFGPGTRLTVL.